This TCR beta chain was sequenced for a study of cytomegalovirus exposure and HLA in healthy donors. General observations from the study: A highly shared variant cluster was judged a likely technical artifact. A later look showed TCR association rates differing by HLA locus, highest for DRB1 and lowest for HLA-C. Across donors, sequencing depth was assumed by presence/absence analyses to be roughly uniform.

This CDR3 comprises 18 residues. J gave up 0 bases and V 5 bases, and 7 bases lay outside the gene matches. Germline values: CDR1 MNHEY, CDR2 SMNVEV (reference sequence). 60 Vbeta and 13 Jbeta primers were used in PCR. Some clones are missing from TCRdb's copy, which holds only in-frame ones; the method was immunoSEQ multiplex PCR. The data contain about 91,000 clones, 80% to 90% of them singletons. Details on this clone: Its matching antigen is unknown.

This chain links TRBV27 with TRBJ1-6, with 10 bases fitting TRBD1. Sequenced material: PBMCs. The receptor's source is a man aged 18 to 35 in good health and CMV-seronegative. The CDR3 region is CASSPTRTGGSYNSPLHF. Written as DNA, the CDR3 is TGTGCCAGCAGTCCCACTCGGACAGGGGGCTCCTATAATTCACCCCTCCACTTT.